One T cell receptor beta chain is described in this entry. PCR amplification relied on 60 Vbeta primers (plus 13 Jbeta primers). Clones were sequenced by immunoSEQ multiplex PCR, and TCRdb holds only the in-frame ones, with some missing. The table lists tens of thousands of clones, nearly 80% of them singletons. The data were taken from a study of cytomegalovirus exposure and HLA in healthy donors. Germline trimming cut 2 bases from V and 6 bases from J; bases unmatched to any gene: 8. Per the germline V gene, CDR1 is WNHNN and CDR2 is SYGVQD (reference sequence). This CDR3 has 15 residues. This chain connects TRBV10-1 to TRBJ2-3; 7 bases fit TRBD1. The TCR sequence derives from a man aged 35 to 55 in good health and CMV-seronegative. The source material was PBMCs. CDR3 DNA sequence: TGCGCCAGCAGTGAGGCCAAAAACAGGGGCGATACGCAGTATTTT. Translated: CASSEAKNRGDTQYF.